This TCR beta chain was retrieved from a study of T cell repertoires in cytomegalovirus infection. Study-wide context: Recently described HLA-C-restricted plus well-studied HLA-B-restricted CMV epitopes were used. It was the public TCR beta signatures that indicated both CMV infection and matching HLA type. General study findings and limits: CMV-specific TCR beta clonotypes restricted by HLA-C were the ones dominating the ex vivo response.

TCRdb re-called the reads through MiXCR, storing one row per CDR3 protein. The sample records 900,000 to 950,000 distinct CDR3 sequences, around a third being singletons. This clonotype was picked up a small number of times. What it binds is not known. Germline values: CDR1 SQVTM, CDR2 ANQGSEA. V was trimmed by 0 bases and J by 1 base, leaving 12 bases between them. The length of the CDR3 is 15 residues. J is TRBJ1-2 and V is TRBV29-1; the D is unclear. The TCR sequence derives from a human donor in good health (CMV status not recorded). Some clones in this sample may be carry-over from other donors' samples. The source was cultured CD8+ T cells from PBMCs, collected from culture after CMV antigen stimulation. The CDR3 DNA follows: TGCAGCGTTGAAGACCGCCTGTCCCTTAACTATGGCTACACCTTC. This encodes CSVEDRLSLNYGYTF. The variable domain in full, completed from reference TRBV29-1 and TRBJ1-2, reads SAVISQKPSRDICQRGTSLTIQCQVDSQVTMMFWYRQQPGQSLTLIATANQGSEATYESGFVIDKFPISRPNLTFSTLTVSNMSPEDSSIYLCSVEDRLSLNYGYTFGSGTRLTVV.